This TCR beta chain was observed in a study of shared clonotypes between healthy human individuals. The CDR3 spans 13 residues. CDR1 and CDR2 (germline): SGHTA, FQGNSA. Trimming took off 5 bases at V and 3 bases at J, with 11 bases between the two ends. Profiled with immunoSEQ multiplex PCR; TCRdb holds only in-frame clones, not every one. The sample lists approximately 1,500,000 clones; approximately 96% were seen once. This clonotype originated in a young man in good health. The sequencing input was naive CD4+ T cells sorted from blood. Subset denoted: CD45RA+ positively selected. The rearrangement links TRBV7-2 to TRBJ2-7; D not resolved. This CDR3 is CASSPQRLYEQYF. In nucleotides, the CDR3 is TGTGCCAGCAGCCCCCAGCGACTCTACGAGCAGTACTTC.